This TCR beta chain was captured in a study of cytomegalovirus exposure and HLA in healthy donors (dated by TCRdb to 2016 to 2017). Study-wide context: An earlier analysis of 587 of the donors reported roughly 300 Gb of sequence data and 117 million unique TCR beta sequences obtained from around 190 million T cells. All discovery cohort repertoires had been generated on a single sequencing platform. The number of typed donors differed by locus: roughly 620-640 for A, B, C, DRB1 and DQB1; 500 to 550 for DQA1; some 610 for DPA1; and around 450 for DPB1. A later genetic analysis used genome-wide SNP genotypes for about three fifths of the 666 donors, treating that subset as a discovery cohort. To predict cytomegalovirus infection status, the study brought together high-throughput TCR immunosequencing, statistical association of individual TCRs with disease status, and machine learning. A separate validation cohort of some 130 different subjects was used in addition to the approximately 610-subject first cohort. Among the roughly 430 genotyped donors, around 81% belonged to the genetic ancestry cluster associated with self-reported Caucasian donors. Both class I and class II loci were covered by HLA typing, at four-digit resolution. The aim of the study was to test whether cataloging public T cell receptors could identify signatures of past pathogen exposure. An early release covering about 600 HLA-typed donors comprised roughly 300 gigabases of sequencing data and tens of millions of unique TCR sequences. Because of strong linkage in the cohort, roughly five DR-DQ haplotypes were treated as single units for association and clustering. Using immunosequencing, the study profiled T cell repertoires from fewer than 850 subjects and related those repertoires to cytomegalovirus serostatus. Rather than drawing on any new phenotypic data, the later analysis identified candidate immune exposures from TCR beta sequences and the way those sequences occurred across donors. To decide whether each TCR beta V gene segment behaved as functional or pseudogenic, an earlier analysis of some 540 of the donors relied on high-throughput TCR beta sequencing. Donor age, sex, ethnicity and CMV serostatus were collected together with the repertoire data. In a later analysis, previously published TCR beta repertoires from 500 to 750 donors were re-analyzed and high-resolution HLA genotyping was added so that TCR occurrence patterns could be studied. Across some 400 genotyped donors of the cohort, an average of approximately 220,000 unique TCR beta nucleotide sequences per donor were sequenced, and approximately 19% of those sequences were non-productive. Here is what the overall study found, with its caveats: Specific HLA alleles were associated with more than 15,000 TCR beta sequences at a false discovery rate of 0.05 in a later analysis. Cytomegalovirus status was reported to be diagnosed by the classifier with high specificity and sensitivity in both the original and validation cohorts. Because counts were too low, about 18 rarely observed V segments, including chromosome 9 orphons, were left out of the earlier analysis of a few hundred of the donors. A further reported finding was that TCR beta sequences accurately predicted the HLA-A and HLA-B alleles for most subjects in the first cohort. A few of the identified cytomegalovirus-associated TCR beta chains were confirmed in vitro to be specific for cytomegalovirus antigens. According to a later analysis, most CMV-associated TCR beta chains appeared to be HLA-restricted, and the HLA associations seemed to be driven largely by CMV exposure. Most TCR sequences were observed very rarely across donors, whereas some public TCRs were present in many individuals. The authors suggested that the approach could potentially be extended to other disease states and immunological phenotypes. HLA typing was unavailable for some donors at each locus, so association tests used only the typed subset. The study gave a list of 150 to 200 TCR beta chains associated with cytomegalovirus. Some IMGT-functional V segments, including TRBV6-2 and TRBV6-3, could not be told apart with the 87-base-pair reads, so those segments were excluded. In a later analysis, HLA-associated TCR beta chains showed more clonal expansion and lower generation probabilities than non-associated chains that were equally common. A later genetic analysis reported fewer N-insertions in productive TCRs among donors in an Asian-associated ancestry cluster than the roughly 670-donor mean. The sequencing pipeline was judged likely to have produced a cluster of highly shared sequence variants as a technical artifact. Roughly uniform sequencing depth across donors was assumed in presence/absence analyses, although this assumption may not hold. In an earlier analysis of about 540 of the donors, most TCR beta V segments were observed in productive rearrangements about 87% or about 30% of the time, broadly matching IMGT annotations. When HLA alleles, especially DR and DQ, strongly co-occurred, attributing TCR associations to individual alleles was difficult. A later genetic analysis associated a missense DCLRE1C variant with V-gene and J-gene trimming of TCR beta chains, and an independent cohort replicated the association. Linkage disequilibrium might explain the correlated functional status among segregating V segments, but an unknown experimental factor could not be excluded. The only immune exposure information available for the cohort was CMV serostatus. Only TCR beta chains were sequenced in this cohort, and the absence of alpha or paired-chain data limited detectable features. According to a later analysis, TCR association rates differed among HLA loci, with DRB1 alleles showing the most associated TCRs and HLA-C alleles showing the fewest. Several of the top co-occurrence clusters appeared to be linked to parvovirus B19, influenza, CMV and Epstein-Barr virus, according to a later analysis.

The CDR3 runs 10 residues from the cysteine to the phenylalanine. Kept here is only the CDR3 DNA, which spans 30 bases and is read in frame from base 1. The germline V gene encodes CDR1 MGHDK and CDR2 SYGVNS. Cut back by 4 bases and 10 bases, the V and J ends lie 4 bases apart. On this clone: No cognate antigen has been identified for it. No much larger clone is present one base from it, and per-base qualities are unavailable.

Libraries were built with the immunoSEQ multiplex PCR assay. For the multiplex PCR, a mixture combining 60 forward primers for TCR Vbeta segments and 13 reverse primers for TCR Jbeta segments was used. The CDR3 region of rearranged TCR beta genes was amplified from genomic DNA with a multiplex PCR assay. The Illumina HiSeq System was used to sequence the amplified TCR beta libraries as 87-base-pair reads. Under the source paper's analysis protocol: A later analysis counted approximately 84 million unique TCR beta chains across the approximately 700 repertoires, and roughly 9.9 million of these chains were shared by at least two donors. To remove PCR and sequencing errors, raw reads were error-corrected and collapsed into unique sequences using a nearest-neighbor algorithm that merged closely related sequences. V, D and J gene segments were assigned by aligning CDR3 sequences to IMGT reference sequences. For a sequence to be retained, a match of at least six nucleotides was required to both a V gene segment and a J gene segment. Rearrangements were classified as productive when the CDR3 lacked stop codons and remained in frame with V and J, and all other rearrangements were classified as non-productive. Following IMGT convention, CDR3 was defined as the stretch from the second conserved V-encoded cysteine to the conserved J-encoded phenylalanine. The earlier analysis of fewer than 750 of the donors excluded sequences that lacked an unambiguous match to a single V gene segment. In an earlier analysis of approximately 610 of the donors, V segments were called functional above 56.7% productive rearrangements and were called segregating when the between-donor standard deviation exceeded 5%. To diagnose cytomegalovirus status from the catalog of TCR beta chain sequences, a statistical classification framework was built. In a later analysis, TCR nucleotide sequences were compared against IMGT/GENE-DB human TR gene sequences so that V and J genes could be assigned. A later analysis assigned CDR3 sequences and most-parsimonious VDJ recombination scenarios with the TCRdist pipeline. In a later analysis, each TCR beta chain was defined by its CDR3 amino acid sequence together with its V-gene family, and reads without a unique V-gene family were excluded. As a way to deal with suspected cross-contamination and a sequencing artifact, a later analysis dropped 592 nucleotide sequences that were highly shared and had low generation probability. For each public chain, a later analysis derived a clonal expansion index from normalized ranks of inferred template counts within each repertoire. A later analysis computed generation probabilities with a VDJ recombination model fitted to out-of-frame rearrangements, and checked the results against IGoR. Hypergeometric tests were used in a later analysis to score TCR-TCR, TCR-HLA and TCR-CMV co-occurrence, with a repertoire-size bias correction applied to the TCR pairs. A later analysis estimated false discovery rates by permuting HLA or CMV assignments 20 times. In a later analysis, co-occurring TCRs were grouped with DBSCAN, and TCRdist sequence similarity was added when clustering was performed within HLA-allele-positive subsets. For co-occurrence clustering, repertoires with fewer than 30,000 or more than 120,000 public chains were excluded, along with roughly five repertoires with anomalous nucleotide sharing. This is the immuneACCESS table as TCRdb keeps it, with only in-frame sequences that have V and J called. A part of the clones is gone; compared with another copy, unresolved V genes explain less than half, and the rest is unexplained. The DNA was the basis for D and trimming; V, J and clone size are from that table. Here the sample has roughly 180,000 clones; roughly 82% occur a single time. The top ten clonotypes cover more than 0.95% of the sample.

The cohort comprised approximately 700 healthy bone marrow donors. Cohort members were all nominally healthy when sampled, although unrecorded immune exposures were likely present. The donor was CMV seropositive and belonged to the group of about 290 seropositive cohort members. Each donor provided a peripheral blood sample, and peripheral blood mononuclear cells were used for TCR beta sequencing. The Qiagen DNeasy Blood Extraction Kit was used to extract genomic DNA from the blood cell samples. The sequence was obtained from a girl aged 2-15 years in good health and CMV-seropositive. Recombination linked TRBV25-1 to TRBJ1-4, with the D gene uncertain. The sequenced material came from PBMCs. The CDR3 region: CASSGGKLFF. The DNA sequence is given as TGTGCCAGCAGTGGCGGAAAACTGTTTTTT.